Below are 24 T cell receptor beta chains sequenced from a single sample in a study of response to subunit inactivated influenza vaccine. MiXCR, applied by TCRdb to the RT-PCR reads, yields one record per CDR3 protein. Counted here are 600,000 to 850,000 distinct CDR3 sequences, around 13% occurring once; the ten biggest clones make up roughly 7.2%. The sequences come from PBMCs from blood, collected around two weeks before vaccination. All receptors derive from a man in his fifties or sixties who received an inactivated influenza vaccine.

This clonotype showed up just a few times. V and J are TRBV4-2 and TRBJ1-1; D is possibly TRBD1 (6 bases). V gave up 8 bases and J gave up 6 bases, with 22 bases separating them. The CDR3 runs to 15 residues. Looked up from germline, CDR1 is LGHNA and CDR2 is YNFKEQ. CDR3 DNA sequence: TGTGCCAGCCTGCGGGGGCGGGACCCAAACGCTGAAGCTTTCTTT. It is translated as CASLRGRDPNAEAFF.

The chain carries TRBV3-1 and TRBJ2-7; 7 positions match TRBD1. CDR1 LGHDT and CDR2 YNNKEL come from the germline V gene (reference sequence). The CDR3 covers 15 residues. The ends lost 4 bases at V and 0 bases at J; junction bases unmatched: 6. CDR3 sequence: CASSPGWTGSYEQYF. The CDR3 coding sequence is TGTGCCAGCAGCCCAGGGTGGACAGGCTCCTACGAGCAGTACTTC.

This clonotype came up many times. CDR3 coding DNA: TGTGCCAGCAGTTTTTTGGGGGACGAGCAGTTCTTC. It translates to CASSFLGDEQFF. The chain employs TRBV12-3 or TRBV12-4 and TRBJ2-1; the D call may be TRBD1 or TRBD2 (5 bases each). Trimming cost V 3 bases and J 10 bases, with 10 bases left between them. This CDR3 spans 12 amino acids.

This chain joins TRBV5-5 and TRBJ2-2, with 10 bases matching TRBD1. CDR1 SGHKS and CDR2 YYEKEE come from the germline V gene (reference sequence). V trimming: 3 bases; J trimming: 7 bases; junction bases outside the gene matches: 9. CDR3 length: 16 residues. CDR3 loop: CASSWRTGGVLGELFF. In DNA, the CDR3 is TGTGCCAGCAGCTGGAGGACAGGGGGGGTACTCGGGGAGCTGTTTTTT.

V gene TRBV4-3 combines with J gene TRBJ2-1; weak D call: TRBD2 (6 bases). Germline CDR1 and CDR2: LGHNA and YSLEER. V lost 0 bases, J lost 7 bases, and 16 bases lay in between. The CDR3 runs 16 residues. The CDR3 loop is CASSQDPGGLRNEQFF. The DNA for the CDR3 is TGCGCCAGCAGCCAAGATCCTGGGGGGTTGAGGAATGAGCAGTTCTTC.

This clonotype was seen a few times. The V and J genes are TRBV7-6 and TRBJ2-2, with TRBD1 matching 7 bases. V was pared by 2 bases and J by 4 bases, with 7 bases of the junction left unmatched. This CDR3 contains 16 residues. CDR1 SGHVS and CDR2 FNYEAQ come from the germline V gene. The CDR3 protein is CASSLHRGRGTGELFF. The CDR3 DNA reads as TGTGCCAGCAGCTTACACAGGGGCCGGGGCACCGGGGAGCTGTTTTTT.

This chain connects TRBV24-1 to TRBJ2-1; a weak D match, TRBD1 (6 bases). V was pared by 7 bases and J by 9 bases, with 18 bases between. CDR1 and CDR2 from the germline V gene are KGHDR and SFDVKD. The CDR3 spans 14 residues. In DNA form, the CDR3 reads TGTGCCACCAGCCCGCACAGGGCTTTGGGTGAGCAGTTCTTC. It specifies CATSPHRALGEQFF.

The rearrangement uses TRBV28 and TRBJ1-5; unclear D gene. The length of the CDR3 is 16 residues. Germline values: CDR1 MDHEN, CDR2 SYDVKM. V lost 8 bases and J lost 2, with 19 bases in between. The CDR3 is CASRLPATSGNQPQHF. CDR3 in DNA: TGTGCCAGCCGACTCCCGGCTACATCGGGCAATCAGCCCCAGCATTTT.

This clonotype was observed at least ten times. The V call is TRBV6-6, the J call TRBJ2-7; D unresolved. Germline V gives CDR1 MNHNY, CDR2 SVGAGI (reference sequence). CDR3 size: 12 residues. Trimming removed 6 bases from V and 2 bases from J, with 8 bases in between. The CDR3 spells CASSPGAYEQYF. The CDR3, as DNA: TGTGCCAGCAGCCCCGGAGCCTACGAGCAGTACTTC.

The genes are TRBV13 and TRBJ2-3; 10 bases match TRBD1. This CDR3 comprises 15 residues. Trimming at V came to 5 bases and at J to 6 bases, leaving 8 bases not matched to a gene. CDR1 is PRHDT and CDR2 is FYEKMQ in the germline V gene (reference sequence). The CDR3 bases are TGTGCCAGCAGCGCCCGACAGGGGGCCTGGGATACGCAGTATTTT. Amino acid sequence: CASSARQGAWDTQYF.

The table lists this clonotype with a few counts. The chain is built from TRBV15 and TRBJ2-2; 10 nucleotides match TRBD2. The ends lost 3 bases at V and 5 bases at J; junction bases unmatched: 9. Germline CDR1 is LNHNV and CDR2 is YYDKDF (reference sequence). The CDR3 covers 17 residues. CDR3 nucleotides: TGTGCCACCAGCAGGAGTTTCGGACTAGCGGCGACCGGGGAGCTGTTTTTT. Residues: CATSRSFGLAATGELFF.

This chain uses TRBV6-5 with TRBJ2-1; the match to TRBD2 covers 9 bases. Losses at the gene ends were 0 bases for V and 9 bases for J; bases not matched to a gene: 12. The CDR3 has 17 amino acids. Germline V gene lookup returns CDR1 MNHEY and CDR2 SVGAGI. DNA for the CDR3: TGTGCCAGCAGTTACTCGAATGGCGGGAGGGCCTACGGTGAGCAGTTCTTC. This translates into CASSYSNGGRAYGEQFF.

This clonotype was picked up many times. The V gene is TRBV5-1, the J gene TRBJ2-7; either TRBD1 or TRBD2 may fit D (5 bases each). Trimming stripped 5 bases from V and 0 bases from J, with 15 bases between. The CDR3 is 15 residues long. The germline CDR1 and CDR2 sequences are SGHRS and YFSETQ. CDR3 bases: TGCGCCAGCAGATCCGGGACGCACTTCTCCTACGAGCAGTACTTC. Encoded protein: CASRSGTHFSYEQYF.

J is TRBJ2-3 and V is TRBV7-8; D is tentatively TRBD1 or TRBD2 (6 bases each). The CDR3 has 15 residues. Germline CDR1 reads SGHVS; CDR2 reads FQNEAQ. Trimming pared 5 bases from V and 2 bases from J, leaving 14 bases between. CDR3 loop: CASSPGGGNTDTQYF. In nucleotides, the CDR3 is TGTGCCAGCAGCCCTGGAGGGGGAAACACAGATACGCAGTATTTT.

V usage is TRBV18 and J usage is TRBJ2-3; 10 bases fit TRBD2. The CDR3 loop spans 17 amino acids. The germline CDR1 and CDR2 sequences are KGHSH and LQKENI. Losses at the gene ends were 1 base for V and 0 bases for J; bases not matched to a gene: 4. The CDR3 region is CASSPLRAGGSTDTQYF. In DNA form, the CDR3 reads TGTGCCAGCTCACCACTGAGAGCGGGGGGGAGCACAGATACGCAGTATTTT. The full variable domain, its missing parts supplied by reference TRBV18 and TRBJ2-3, is NAGVMQNPRHLVRRRGQEARLRCSPMKGHSHVYWYRQLPEEGLKFMVYLQKENIIDESGMPKERFSAEFPKEGPSILRIQQVVRGDSAAYFCASSPLRAGGSTDTQYFGPGTRLTVL.

This clonotype was seen repeatedly, ten times or more. V gene TRBV5-5 combines with J gene TRBJ2-5, with 7 bases lining up with TRBD1. V was pared by 0 bases and J by 2 bases, with 7 bases of the junction left unmatched. CDR3 length equals 16 residues. Per germline, CDR1 SGHKS and CDR2 YYEKEE (reference sequence). DNA for the CDR3: TGTGCCAGCAGCTTGGCCCCATCGACAGGGCAAGAGACCCAGTACTTC. This sequence encodes CASSLAPSTGQETQYF.

The chain employs TRBV20-1 and TRBJ1-5; D uncertain. The V end lost 7 bases, the J end lost 1 base, and 5 bases lay between the germline ends. Germline V gene data show CDR1 as DFQATT and CDR2 as SNEGSKA (reference sequence). This CDR3 region has 11 residues. The CDR3 here is CSVGSNQPQHF. The CDR3 DNA is TGCAGTGTTGGAAGCAATCAGCCCCAGCATTTT.

This clonotype was recorded a few times. In nucleotides, the CDR3 is TGTGCCAGCATCCTCCGGGGGGGCTCTAACTATGGCTACACCTTC. Translating gives CASILRGGSNYGYTF. The V gene is TRBV28, the J gene TRBJ1-2; possibly TRBD1 for D (6 bases). CDR1 and CDR2 (germline): MDHEN, SYDVKM. Trimming shortened V by 7 bases and J by 0 bases, and 15 bases separated the two germline ends. This CDR3 comprises 15 residues.

This clonotype has ten or more counts. The chain carries TRBV5-1 and TRBJ2-3; TRBD1 aligns across 7 bases. J was trimmed by 2 bases and V by 4 bases; bases with no gene match: 7. This CDR3 comprises 15 residues. The germline CDR1 and CDR2 sequences are SGHRS and YFSETQ. DNA of the CDR3: TGCGCCAGCAGCGCCGATGGGACAGCCACAGATACGCAGTATTTT. Protein: CASSADGTATDTQYF.

V and J are TRBV5-1 and TRBJ2-5, with 7 positions matching TRBD1. CDR1 SGHRS and CDR2 YFSETQ come from the germline V gene. Losses at the gene ends were 0 bases for V and 6 bases for J; bases not matched to a gene: 8. The CDR3 covers 15 residues. The DNA of the CDR3 is TGCGCCAGCAGCTTGGCACAGGGGTCCGGGAAGACCCAGTACTTC. It codes for CASSLAQGSGKTQYF.

The chain joins TRBV5-1 to TRBJ2-3; no reliable D call. CDR3 size: 14 residues. Germline lookup yields CDR1 SGHRS and CDR2 YFSETQ. V lost 5 bases to trimming and J lost 1 base, with 11 bases between them. CDR3 DNA sequence: TGCGCCAGCAGAAGGTTGTTAGGCACAGATACGCAGTATTTT. Amino acid sequence: CASRRLLGTDTQYF. The complete variable domain, with remaining parts taken from reference TRBV5-1 and TRBJ2-3, reads KAGVTQTPRYLIKTRGQQVTLSCSPISGHRSVSWYQQTPGQGLQFLFEYFSETQRNKGNFPGRFSGRQFSNSRSEMNVSTLELGDSALYLCASRRLLGTDTQYFGPGTRLTVL.

This clonotype has a count of ten or more. The chain has TRBV6-2 or TRBV6-3 and TRBJ2-5; no clear D gene. This CDR3 spans 14 amino acids. Germline CDR1 and CDR2: MNHEY and SVGEGT. V lost 5 bases, J lost 2 bases, and 12 bases lay in between. For the CDR3, the DNA is TGTGCCAGCAGTCGGAGTGAGATACAAGAGACCCAGTACTTC. It is translated as CASSRSEIQETQYF.

This clonotype was detected many times. V is TRBV4-3 and J is TRBJ1-1; the D gene is possibly TRBD1 (5 bases). This CDR3 contains 16 residues. Trimming cost V 1 base and J 1 base, with 13 bases left between them. Germline CDR1 LGHNA, CDR2 YSLEER. The DNA of the CDR3 is TGCGCCAGCAGCCAAGGTTTCTGGGGCACGAACACTGAAGCTTTCTTT. This translates into CASSQGFWGTNTEAFF.

This clonotype showed up just a few times. This chain uses TRBV24-1 with TRBJ2-1, with D unresolved. The germline gives CDR1 KGHDR, CDR2 SFDVKD. The CDR3 length is 15 residues. V lost 4 bases to trimming and J lost 3 bases, with 12 bases between them. The CDR3 sequence: CATSDTIADYNEQFF. The CDR3 nucleotides read TGTGCCACCAGTGACACCATAGCAGACTACAATGAGCAGTTCTTC.